This T cell receptor beta chain was found in a study of cytomegalovirus exposure and HLA in healthy donors. General study findings and limits: The later analysis indicated that the majority of CMV-associated TCR beta chains appeared HLA-restricted. In a later analysis, donors in an Asian-associated ancestry cluster reportedly had fewer N-insertions in productive TCRs than the cohort mean. A few CMV-associated chains were confirmed in vitro to be specific for CMV antigens.

The CDR3 loop spans 13 amino acids. Per the germline V gene, CDR1 is MDHEN and CDR2 is SYDVKM. V lost 6 bases and J lost 2, with 11 bases in between. Of note for this clone: Its antigen is unknown.

Primers for the PCR totalled 60 Vbeta and 13 Jbeta. Profiling relied on immunoSEQ multiplex PCR, and the TCRdb table lists in-frame clones only, not all of them. This sample has 98,000 or so clones, with 76% found just once. This clonotype originated in a man aged 40-49 years in good health and CMV-seronegative. This sequence joins TRBV28 and TRBJ2-7, with a weak D call TRBD1 (6 bases). The sequenced sample consisted of PBMCs. The DNA of the CDR3 is TGTGCCAGCAGGACGACAGGAACCTACGAGCAGTACTTC. Protein: CASRTTGTYEQYF.